Each of the 24 T cell receptor beta chains below was sequenced from the same sample in a study of blood T cell repertoires in COVID-19. The method was immunoSEQ multiplex PCR; TCRdb's version includes in-frame clones alone and lacks a portion of them. The sample lists about 60,000 clones; 88% were seen once. The specimen sequenced was peripheral blood. These TCRs come from a human donor in a cohort sampled during active COVID-19.

J is TRBJ2-5 and V is TRBV6-6; tentatively, D is TRBD2 (7 bases). Germline loops: CDR1 MNHNY, CDR2 SVGAGI (reference sequence). With 6 bases removed from V and 6 bases from J, the gap between germline ends came to 17 bases. CDR3 length: 14 residues. The CDR3 reads CASRATGGAKTQYF. CDR3 DNA sequence: TGTGCCAGCAGGGCAACGGGGGGCGCAAAGACCCAGTACTTC.

V usage is TRBV29-1 and J usage is TRBJ1-2, with 7 bases fitting TRBD1. Germline CDR1 and CDR2: SQVTM and ANQGSEA. The V segment lost 4 bases and the J segment 5 bases; nucleotides outside the gene matches: 19. The CDR3 covers 17 residues. CDR3 nucleotide sequence: TGCAGCGTTGGTAGACCCGGACAGGAAGAGGGGGCGTATGGCTACACCTTC. Its protein product is CSVGRPGQEEGAYGYTF. The whole variable domain, filled in from reference TRBV29-1 and TRBJ1-2, reads SAVISQKPSRDICQRGTSLTIQCQVDSQVTMMFWYRQQPGQSLTLIATANQGSEATYESGFVIDKFPISRPNLTFSTLTVSNMSPEDSSIYLCSVGRPGQEEGAYGYTFGSGTRLTVV.

The rearrangement links TRBV3-1 (or the pseudogene TRBV3-2) to TRBJ2-7; 7 positions match TRBD2. The CDR3 spans 14 residues. Losses at the gene ends were 4 bases for V and 13 bases for J; bases not matched to a gene: 16. The germline V gene encodes CDR1 LGHDT and CDR2 YNNKEL (reference sequence). This CDR3 reads CASSLTVGSGHRYF. The CDR3 DNA follows: TGTGCCAGCAGCCTCACCGTGGGTAGCGGGCACCGTTACTTC.

The chain is built from TRBV7-2 and TRBJ1-2, with D uncertain. Trimming took 1 base from V and 5 from J, leaving 5 bases between them. The CDR3 is made up of 12 amino acids. Germline CDR1 reads SGHTA; CDR2 reads FQGNSA. The CDR3 sequence is CASSLDGYGYTF. The CDR3 DNA sequence: TGTGCCAGCAGCTTAGACGGGTATGGCTACACCTTC.

The V gene is TRBV5-1, the J gene TRBJ1-2; 8 bases are shared with TRBD1. Germline CDR1 reads SGHRS; CDR2 reads YFSETQ. V shed 5 bases and J 8 bases; nucleotides not matched to a gene: 8. This CDR3 region has 13 residues. The DNA of the CDR3 is TGCGCCAGCAGATACAGGGGGTTGGAAGGCTACACCTTC. This encodes CASRYRGLEGYTF.

The genes are TRBV4-1 and TRBJ2-1; 8 bases map to TRBD2. Germline CDR1 MGHRA, CDR2 YSYEKL. The trim removed 3 bases at V and 3 bases at J, leaving 10 bases unmatched. This CDR3 comprises 17 residues. In DNA form, the CDR3 reads TGCGCCAGCAGCCAGACCCCGGGACTAGGGAACTACAATGAGCAGTTCTTC. Translated, it gives CASSQTPGLGNYNEQFF.

The chain links TRBV27 to TRBJ1-2, with D possibly matching TRBD1 (6 bases). CDR3 length equals 14 residues. V gave up 5 bases and J gave up 5 bases, with 15 bases separating them. In germline, CDR1 is MNHEY, CDR2 SMNVEV (reference sequence). DNA of the CDR3: TGTGCCAGCAGTGGTCAGGGGCGCGGGTATGGCTACACCTTC. This encodes CASSGQGRGYGYTF.

This chain uses TRBV7-3 with TRBJ2-7; the match to TRBD2 covers 10 bases. From germline, CDR1 is SGHTA and CDR2 FQGTGA. Trimming cost V 0 bases and J 6 bases; bases outside gene matches: 5. This CDR3 region has 15 residues. The DNA for the CDR3 is TGTGCCAGCAGCTTAACTAGCGGGGGGATAAGCGAGCAGTACTTC. Its translation: CASSLTSGGISEQYF.

The J gene is TRBJ1-1, the V gene TRBV5-6; possible D gene TRBD1, 5 bases. The V end was cut by 1 base, the J end by 13 bases, with 11 bases between. Looked up from germline, CDR1 is SGHDT and CDR2 is YYEEEE. The CDR3 sequence is 11 residues long. DNA for the CDR3: TGTGCCAGCAGCTTGAGGGGTTTAGTTTTCTTT. It encodes CASSLRGLVFF.

V usage is TRBV7-9 and J usage is TRBJ2-5; 7 nucleotides line up with TRBD1. CDR1 and CDR2 from the germline V gene are SEHNR and FQNEAQ (reference sequence). V dropped 3 bases and J dropped 0; count of bases not matched to a gene: 4. This CDR3 comprises 15 residues. The CDR3 sequence is CASSLDRRYQETQYF. CDR3 DNA: TGTGCCAGCAGCTTGGACAGGCGGTACCAAGAGACCCAGTACTTC.

The J gene is TRBJ2-2, the V gene TRBV19; TRBD1 matches at 9 bases. This CDR3 contains 14 residues. Germline V gene lookup returns CDR1 LNHDA and CDR2 SQIVND (reference sequence). V lost 7 bases, J lost 6 bases, and 6 bases stayed unmatched. The CDR3 is CASTRTGVPGELFF. CDR3 sequence (DNA): TGTGCCAGTACCCGGACAGGGGTCCCCGGGGAGCTGTTTTTT. Full variable domain (missing parts from reference TRBV19 and TRBJ2-2): DGGITQSPKYLFRKEGQNVTLSCEQNLNHDAMYWYRQDPGQGLRLIYYSQIVNDFQKGDIAEGYSVSREKKESFPLTVTSAQKNPTAFYLCASTRTGVPGELFFGEGSRLTVL.

The rearrangement links TRBV18 to TRBJ2-3; D possibly corresponds to TRBD2 (5 bases). The germline CDR1 and CDR2 sequences are KGHSH and LQKENI. Trimming took 0 bases from V and 3 from J, leaving 13 bases between them. The CDR3 spans 16 residues. The CDR3 protein is CASSPPKGVGTDTQYF. The CDR3 DNA follows: TGTGCCAGCTCACCACCGAAGGGAGTTGGTACAGATACGCAGTATTTT.

This clone came up a few times. The chain uses TRBV7-9 and TRBJ1-1; D is possibly TRBD1 (5 bases). Germline V lookup: CDR1 SEHNR, CDR2 FQNEAQ (reference sequence). The CDR3 contains 15 residues. Trimming shortened V by 3 bases and J by 4 bases, and 15 bases separated the two germline ends. The CDR3 nucleotides are TGTGCCAGCAGCTTCGCCCAGGGAAGTACCACTGAAGCTTTCTTT. Translation gives CASSFAQGSTTEAFF.

This clone was detected once. This chain joins TRBV30 and TRBJ2-1; D is ambiguous. The V and J ends lost 2 bases and 1 base respectively, with 12 bases between them. The CDR3 extends over 15 amino acids. Per germline, CDR1 GTSNPN and CDR2 SVGIG (reference sequence). The DNA for the CDR3 is TGTGCCTGGAGTCTCGACTTGAGGTCCTACAATGAGCAGTTCTTC. Amino acids: CAWSLDLRSYNEQFF.

DNA of the CDR3: TGTGCCAGCAGCCTCGGGGGGCACCCCTCCTACGAGCAGTACTTC. Translation: CASSLGGHPSYEQYF. V gene TRBV3-1 (or the pseudogene TRBV3-2) combines with J gene TRBJ2-7; a weak D match, TRBD2 (7 bases). The CDR3 is 15 residues long. Germline values: CDR1 LGHDT, CDR2 YNNKEL (reference sequence). With 4 bases removed from V and 0 bases from J, the gap between germline ends came to 13 bases.

This clone was counted between two and nine times. The gene calls are TRBV7-2 and TRBJ1-3; TRBD1 aligns across 7 bases. Germline CDR1 is SGHTA and CDR2 is FQGNSA. J gave up 4 bases and V 3 bases, and 6 bases lay outside the gene matches. This CDR3 region has 15 residues. CDR3 sequence reads: CASSFRGTVGNTIYF. In DNA form, the CDR3 reads TGTGCCAGCAGCTTTCGTGGGACAGTGGGAAACACCATATATTTT. Together with reference TRBV7-2 and TRBJ1-3, the CDR3 gives the full variable domain: GAGVSQSPSNKVTEKGKDVELRCDPISGHTALYWYRQSLGQGLEFLIYFQGNSAPDKSGLPSDRFSAERTGGSVSTLTIQRTQQEDSAVYLCASSFRGTVGNTIYFGEGSWLTVV.

This rearrangement joins TRBV18 to TRBJ1-2; D remains ambiguous. This CDR3 is 13 amino acids long. Germline CDR1 and CDR2: KGHSH and LQKENI. Trimming removed 3 bases from V and 2 bases from J, with 7 bases in between. CDR3: CASSPTENYGYTF. In DNA, the CDR3 is TGTGCCAGCTCACCTACAGAAAACTATGGCTACACCTTC.

This clone came up a few times. The chain uses TRBV7-8 and TRBJ2-5, with TRBD2 identical over 13 bases. With V trimmed by 5 bases and J by 5 bases, 5 bases remained unmatched. The germline V gene encodes CDR1 SGHVS and CDR2 FQNEAQ. This CDR3 is 15 amino acids long. CDR3: CASSQGLAGMETQYF. CDR3 in DNA: TGTGCCAGCAGCCAGGGACTAGCGGGAATGGAGACCCAGTACTTC. Combining the CDR3 with reference TRBV7-8 and TRBJ2-5 gives the whole variable domain GAGVSQSPRYKVAKRGQDVALRCDPISGHVSLFWYQQALGQGPEFLTYFQNEAQLDKSGLPSDRFFAERPEGSVSTLKIQRTQQEDSAVYLCASSQGLAGMETQYFGPGTRLLVL.

The chain links TRBV6-7 to TRBJ2-7; tentative D call: TRBD2 (6 bases). TRBV6-7 has ORF status, its function being uncertain. V lost 2 bases and J 3 bases, leaving 17 bases between the germline ends. The CDR3 runs to 16 residues. In DNA, the CDR3 is TGTGCCAGCAGTTACCAACTAGCAGCGGAGAGCTACGAGCAGTACTTC. Translation gives CASSYQLAAESYEQYF.

This clone is deemed medium-sized (0.01 to 0.1%). This chain uses TRBV4-2 with TRBJ2-7, with 7 bases aligning to TRBD1. The germline V gene encodes CDR1 LGHNA and CDR2 YNFKEQ. The CDR3 loop spans 15 amino acids. V gave up 2 bases and J gave up 2 bases; unmatched junction bases: 6. The CDR3 is CASSQRQGSPYEQYF. The CDR3 DNA follows: TGTGCCAGCAGCCAAAGACAGGGATCTCCCTACGAGCAGTACTTC.

The sample holds one count of this clone. This chain links TRBV30 with TRBJ2-4, with D tentatively TRBD1 (6 bases). The germline V and J ends were trimmed by 2 bases and 0 bases, with 17 bases remaining between them. Germline V gives CDR1 GTSNPN, CDR2 SVGIG (reference sequence). This CDR3 has 17 amino acids. In DNA form, the CDR3 reads TGTGCCTGGAGTCGCCAGGGGATCAGTGGAGCCAAAAACATTCAGTACTTC. Protein sequence: CAWSRQGISGAKNIQYF.

The chain combines TRBV7-2 with TRBJ2-7; 12 bases match TRBD2. Germline CDR1 SGHTA, CDR2 FQGNSA. The V segment lost 3 bases and the J segment 5 bases; nucleotides outside the gene matches: 11. This CDR3 region has 17 residues. As DNA, the CDR3 is TGTGCCAGCAGCTTCGGACTAGCGGGAACCCTTTGGGACGAGCAGTACTTC. It yields the protein CASSFGLAGTLWDEQYF.

V usage is TRBV18 and J usage is TRBJ2-1; possibly TRBD2 for D (5 bases). Per the germline V gene, CDR1 is KGHSH and CDR2 is LQKENI. This CDR3 is 15 amino acids long. V was shortened by 6 bases and J by 10 bases, with 22 bases between the two germline ends. CDR3 residues: CASSRLTTGNPEQFF. Written as DNA, the CDR3 is TGTGCCAGCTCCCGACTCACCACGGGAAACCCCGAGCAGTTCTTC.

Remarks on this clone: Other nucleotide sequences in the sample specify the same CDR3. The rearrangement uses TRBV19 and TRBJ2-5; possible D gene TRBD2, 5 bases. V lost 5 bases to trimming and J lost 4 bases, with 14 bases between them. The germline V gene encodes CDR1 LNHDA and CDR2 SQIVND (reference sequence). The CDR3 is 14 residues long. Here the CDR3 reads CASSPRGRGETQYF. The CDR3 DNA follows: TGTGCCAGTAGTCCCCGGGGTCGGGGAGAGACCCAGTACTTC.